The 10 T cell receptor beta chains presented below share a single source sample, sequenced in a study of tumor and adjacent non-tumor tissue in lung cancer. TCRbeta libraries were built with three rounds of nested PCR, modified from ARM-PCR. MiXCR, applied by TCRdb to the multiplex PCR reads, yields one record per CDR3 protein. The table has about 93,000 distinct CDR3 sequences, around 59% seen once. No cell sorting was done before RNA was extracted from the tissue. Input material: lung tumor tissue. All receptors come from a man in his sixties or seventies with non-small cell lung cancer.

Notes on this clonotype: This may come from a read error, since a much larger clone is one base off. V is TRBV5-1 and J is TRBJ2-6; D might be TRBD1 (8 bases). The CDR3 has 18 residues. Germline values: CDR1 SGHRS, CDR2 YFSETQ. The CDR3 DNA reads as TGCCCCAGCAGCTTGGGGGGGACAGGTGCCTCTGGGGCCAACGTCCTGACTTTC. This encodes CPSSLGGTGASGANVLTF.

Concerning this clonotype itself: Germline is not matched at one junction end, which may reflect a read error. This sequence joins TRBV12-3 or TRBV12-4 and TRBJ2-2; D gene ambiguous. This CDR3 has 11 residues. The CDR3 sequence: CPRSRTGELFF. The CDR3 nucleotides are TGTCCCAGGAGCAGGACCGGGGAGCTGTTTTTT.

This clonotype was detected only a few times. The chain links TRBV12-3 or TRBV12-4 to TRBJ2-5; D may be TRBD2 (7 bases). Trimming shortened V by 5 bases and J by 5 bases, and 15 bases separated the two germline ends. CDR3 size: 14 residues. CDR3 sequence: CASSTTGGQETQYF. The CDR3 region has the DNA TGTGCCAGCAGTACTACCGGGGGGCAGGAGACCCAGTACTTC.

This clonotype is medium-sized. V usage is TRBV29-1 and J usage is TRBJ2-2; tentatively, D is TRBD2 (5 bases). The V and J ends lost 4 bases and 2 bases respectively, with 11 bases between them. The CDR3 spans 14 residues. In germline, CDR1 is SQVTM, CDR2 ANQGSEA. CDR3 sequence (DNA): TGCAGCGTTGGCGAACTAGGAAACACCGGGGAGCTGTTTTTT. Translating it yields CSVGELGNTGELFF.

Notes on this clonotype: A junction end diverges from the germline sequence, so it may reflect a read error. This CDR3 reads CASILAPTSGLSYEQYF. CDR3 nucleotides: TGTGCCAGCATCTTAGCCCCGACTAGCGGACTCTCCTACGAGCAGTACTTC. This chain connects TRBV7-2 to TRBJ2-7; 9 bases agree with TRBD2. Per germline, CDR1 SGHTA and CDR2 FQGNSA. This CDR3 region has 17 residues. The full variable domain, in which reference TRBV7-2 and TRBJ2-7 provide the parts outside the CDR3, is GAGVSQSPSNKVTEKGKDVELRCDPISGHTALYWYRQSLGQGLEFLIYFQGNSAPDKSGLPSDRFSAERTGGSVSTLTIQRTQQEDSAVYLCASILAPTSGLSYEQYFGPGTRLTVT.

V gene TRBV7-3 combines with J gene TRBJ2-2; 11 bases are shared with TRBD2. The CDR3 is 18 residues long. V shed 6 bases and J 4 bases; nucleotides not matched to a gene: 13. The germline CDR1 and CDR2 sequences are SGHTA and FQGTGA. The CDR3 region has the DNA TGTGCCAGCAGTGGGATAGCGGGAGGGCCCGTAACCACCGGGGAGCTGTTTTTT. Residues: CASSGIAGGPVTTGELFF.

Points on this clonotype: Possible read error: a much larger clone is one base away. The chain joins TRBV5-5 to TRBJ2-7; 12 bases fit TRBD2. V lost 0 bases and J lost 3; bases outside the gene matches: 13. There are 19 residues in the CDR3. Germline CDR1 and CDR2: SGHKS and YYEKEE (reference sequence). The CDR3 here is CASSLVGFAGTSGHYEQYF. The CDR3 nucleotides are TGTGCCAGCAGCTTGGTGGGATTCGCCGGGACTAGCGGGCACTACGAGCAGTACTTC.

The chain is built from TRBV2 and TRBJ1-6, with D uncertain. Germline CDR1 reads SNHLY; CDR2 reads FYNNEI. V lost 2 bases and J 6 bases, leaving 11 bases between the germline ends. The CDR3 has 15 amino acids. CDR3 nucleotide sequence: TGTGCCAGCAGTGAAACGGCTTCAACTAATTCACCCCTCCACTTT. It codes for CASSETASTNSPLHF.

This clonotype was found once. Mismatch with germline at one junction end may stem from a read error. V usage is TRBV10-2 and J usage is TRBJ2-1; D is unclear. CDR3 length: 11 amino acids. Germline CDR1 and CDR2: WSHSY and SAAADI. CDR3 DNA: TGCGCCGGCAGTGTAGACAATGAGCAGCTCTTC. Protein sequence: CAGSVDNEQLF.

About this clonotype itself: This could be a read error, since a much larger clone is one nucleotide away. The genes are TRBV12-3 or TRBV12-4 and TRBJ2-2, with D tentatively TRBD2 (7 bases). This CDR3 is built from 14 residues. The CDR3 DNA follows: TGTGCCTGCAGCACCCTTGGGGGGGGGGCGAAGCTGTTTTTT. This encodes CACSTLGGGAKLFF.